Sequencing of this T cell receptor beta chain was carried out in a study of blood T cell repertoires in COVID-19. Turning to the study itself: There were acute and convalescent COVID-19 samples, and they came from the United States, Italy and Spain. PBMCs, B-cell-depleted T cells, or T cells were the source of the cDNA or gDNA that made up the material.

How the authors handled the data: Estimation of nucleated cell counts was performed using reference gene primer amplification. The protocol was immunoSEQ multiplex PCR, while the TCRdb copy is restricted to in-frame clones and leaves out a portion. The V and J calls and the clone size are those of that table, but D and trimming were determined from the DNA. The sample carries approximately 150,000 clones, 83% recorded once. The CDR3 has 13 residues. J gave up 4 bases and V 6 bases, and 6 bases lay outside the gene matches. CDR1 is SQVTM, CDR2 ANQGSEA, per germline. Points on this clone: The sample holds other DNA sequences that translate to the same CDR3.

The TCR originated in a woman at least 80 years old with acute or convalescent COVID-19. The sequenced material came from peripheral blood. The chain is built from TRBV29-1 and TRBJ1-5; TRBD1 agrees at 7 bases. CDR3 DNA sequence: TGCAGCGTGGGGGACAGACCGAATCAGCCCCAGCATTTT. Translation gives CSVGDRPNQPQHF.